This T cell receptor beta chain stems from a study of T cell repertoires in cytomegalovirus infection (dated by TCRdb to between 2018 and 2021). In terms of the full investigation: Donor HLA type was relevant to the analysis, as public TCR beta signatures indicated carriage of CMV infection together with the matching HLA type. What the study reported, not specific to this receptor: Carriers of CMV infection plus the relevant HLA type were discriminated by the cumulative frequency of public TCR beta family members in the study cohort and in an independent roughly 400-donor cohort. In the ex vivo response, HLA-C-restricted CMV-specific TCR beta clonotypes were dominant, and in two of eight donors the single most frequent clonotype came from this HLA-C-restricted group.

There are a few counts of this clonotype. Its antigen is still unknown. Base qualities are not provided; no much larger clone lies one nucleotide away. These reads were obtained on an Illumina HiSeq 1500. TCRdb trimmed public reads at Q25 via fastp, called clones via MiXCR and kept in-frame beta chains. Here each entry gathers all rows of one CDR3 protein and keeps the most common genes and DNA. Counted in this sample were hundreds of thousands of distinct CDR3 sequences; approximately 24% of them appeared once. The top ten clones comprise 7% to 9% of the sample. Sequences LNHNV (CDR1) and YYDKDF (CDR2) are obtained from the germline V gene (reference sequence). Clipping removes 3 bases from V and 5 bases from J, with 3 as the unmatched junction base count. The CDR3, from cysteine to phenylalanine, totals 15 residues. CDR3 DNA only is kept here, 45 bases in frame from base 1.

The source material was CD8+ T cells from PBMCs. The source of this sequence is a human donor in good health (CMV status not recorded). Some clones in this sample may be carry-over from other donors' samples. The rearrangement joined TRBV15 to TRBJ2-1; 11 nucleotides in the junction match TRBD1. The base sequence is TGTGCCACCAGCAGGGACAGGGGGCTCCACAATGAGCAGTTCTTC. Its coded protein is CATSRDRGLHNEQFF.